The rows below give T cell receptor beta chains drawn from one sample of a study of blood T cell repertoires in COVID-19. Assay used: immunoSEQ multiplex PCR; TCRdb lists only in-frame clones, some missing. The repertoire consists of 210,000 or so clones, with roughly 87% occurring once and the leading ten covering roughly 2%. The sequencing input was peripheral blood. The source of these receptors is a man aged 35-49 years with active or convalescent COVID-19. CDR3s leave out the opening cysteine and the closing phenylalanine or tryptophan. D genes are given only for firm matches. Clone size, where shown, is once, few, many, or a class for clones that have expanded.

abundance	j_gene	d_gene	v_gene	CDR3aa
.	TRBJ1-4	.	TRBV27	ASSRGGEGEKLF
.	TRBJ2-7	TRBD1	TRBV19	ASSRDRGLYEQY
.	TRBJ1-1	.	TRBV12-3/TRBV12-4	ASSMRENTEAF
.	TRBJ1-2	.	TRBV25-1	ASSGLQGSYGYT
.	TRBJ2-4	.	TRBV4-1	ASSQGQGRNIQY
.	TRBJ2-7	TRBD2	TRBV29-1	SALGLAESYEQY
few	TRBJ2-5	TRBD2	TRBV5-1	ASSLFTSAETQY
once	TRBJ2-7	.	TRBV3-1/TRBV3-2	ASSRQDSYEQY
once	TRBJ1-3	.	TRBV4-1	ASSQDHYMNSGNTIY
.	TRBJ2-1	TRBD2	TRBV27	ASSLSWGGAYNEQF
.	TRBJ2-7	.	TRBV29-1	SVGYISYEQY
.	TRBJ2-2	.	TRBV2	ASSVQGYGELF
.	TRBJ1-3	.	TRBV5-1	ASSSVASFSGNTIY
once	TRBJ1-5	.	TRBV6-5	ASSYGGGQPQH
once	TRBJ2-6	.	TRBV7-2	ASSLDGGISSGANVLT
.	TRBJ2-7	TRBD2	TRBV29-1	SVAGGLTYEQY
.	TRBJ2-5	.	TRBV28	ASSFRRERETQY
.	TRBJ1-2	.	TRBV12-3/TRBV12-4	ASSLAPLGEYT
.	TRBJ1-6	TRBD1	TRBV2	ASSSTGHRSPLH
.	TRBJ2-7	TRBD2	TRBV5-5	ASRLSGTTYEQY
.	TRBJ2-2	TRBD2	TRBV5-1	ASSLQGLAVNTGELF